The 14 T cell receptor beta chains in this list originate from one sample, sequenced in a study of neoadjuvant anti-PD-1 for oral cavity cancer. Clones were read by immunoSEQ multiplex PCR, and TCRdb kept only the in-frame ones, dropping some. The sample lists approximately 13,000 clones, around 70% occurring once. Time point given: after neoadjuvant nivolumab, at surgical resection. Sequenced material: PBMCs, taken after nivolumab (anti-PD-1) treatment. These receptor sequences come from a person between 40 and 85 years old with oral cavity squamous cell carcinoma.

The V call is TRBV30, the J call TRBJ2-2, with D maybe TRBD2 (5 bases). V lost 0 bases and J lost 7, with 18 bases in between. The germline gives CDR1 GTSNPN, CDR2 SVGIG (reference sequence). This CDR3 contains 16 residues. CDR3 nucleotide sequence: TGTGCCTGGAGTGTATTAGGGAGAAGTGTGATCGGGGAGCTGTTTTTT. Protein sequence: CAWSVLGRSVIGELFF.

In this sample, this clone turned up a few times. V gene TRBV5-5 combines with J gene TRBJ1-1; D perhaps matches TRBD1 (5 bases). Trimming pared 1 base from V and 3 bases from J, leaving 7 bases between. Germline CDR1 reads SGHKS; CDR2 reads YYEKEE (reference sequence). The CDR3 consists of 13 residues. CDR3 in DNA: TGTGCCAGCAGCTTGTTAGGGGACACTGAAGCTTTCTTT. Translating gives CASSLLGDTEAFF. Combining the CDR3 with reference TRBV5-5 and TRBJ1-1 gives the whole variable domain DAGVTQSPTHLIKTRGQQVTLRCSPISGHKSVSWYQQVLGQGPQFIFQYYEKEERGRGNFPDRFSARQFPNYSSELNVNALLLGDSALYLCASSLLGDTEAFFGQGTRLTVV.

The chain is built from TRBV5-5 and TRBJ2-3, with TRBD1 as a possible D gene (5 bases). The CDR3 covers 16 residues. Trimming pared 0 bases from V and 3 bases from J, leaving 14 bases between. Per the germline V gene, CDR1 is SGHKS and CDR2 is YYEKEE (reference sequence). The CDR3 sequence is CASSLEVQVATDTQYF. The CDR3 DNA sequence: TGTGCCAGCAGCTTGGAGGTACAGGTAGCTACAGATACGCAGTATTTT.

J is TRBJ2-7 and V is TRBV7-6; no definite D call. Germline V gene data show CDR1 as SGHVS and CDR2 as FNYEAQ. The CDR3 totals 14 residues. V dropped 3 bases and J dropped 3 bases, with 12 bases sitting between them. The CDR3 DNA follows: TGTGCCAGCAGCTTGTCCAAGCCGGGCTACGAGCAGTACTTC. Protein sequence: CASSLSKPGYEQYF.

This rearrangement joins TRBV19 to TRBJ1-1; D possibly corresponds to TRBD1 (5 bases). The CDR3 consists of 13 residues. Per germline, CDR1 LNHDA and CDR2 SQIVND (reference sequence). V lost 6 bases and J lost 1, with 9 bases in between. CDR3 amino acids: CASSQTENTEAFF. CDR3 nucleotides: TGTGCCAGTAGCCAGACAGAGAACACTGAAGCTTTCTTT.

V is TRBV5-5 and J is TRBJ1-1; 8 bases agree with TRBD1. The CDR3 contains 15 residues. The V gene's germline CDR1 is SGHKS and CDR2 YYEKEE (reference sequence). The ends lost 0 bases at V and 1 base at J; junction bases unmatched: 2. The CDR3 protein is CASSLGQGRNTEAFF. The CDR3 DNA reads TGTGCCAGCAGCTTGGGACAGGGGAGGAACACTGAAGCTTTCTTT.

CDR3 DNA: TGTGCCAGTAGACAGGGGAACACTGAAGCTTTCTTT. It is translated as CASRQGNTEAFF. The genes are TRBV6-5 and TRBJ1-1; 7 nucleotides line up with TRBD1. CDR1 and CDR2 from the germline V gene are MNHEY and SVGAGI. J gave up 1 base and V 9 bases, and 2 bases lay outside the gene matches. This CDR3 is built from 12 residues.

This clone occurred a few times. The chain recombines TRBV19 with TRBJ1-4, with D uncertain. This CDR3 comprises 16 residues. V lost 4 bases to trimming and J lost 0 bases, with 12 bases between them. Germline assignment: CDR1 LNHDA and CDR2 SQIVND (reference sequence). CDR3 in DNA: TGTGCCAGTAGTAGCCCCAGGAGCGCAACTAATGAAAAACTGTTTTTT. Amino acid sequence: CASSSPRSATNEKLFF.

The chain employs TRBV4-1 and TRBJ2-3; the match to TRBD2 covers 10 bases. Germline lookup yields CDR1 MGHRA and CDR2 YSYEKL. The trim removed 0 bases at V and 5 bases at J, leaving 5 bases unmatched. The CDR3 runs to 16 residues. The CDR3 coding sequence is TGCGCCAGCAGCCAAGATCGAACTAGCGGGGTAGATACGCAGTATTTT. Protein sequence: CASSQDRTSGVDTQYF.

V usage is TRBV6-5 and J usage is TRBJ2-7; a possible D gene is TRBD1 (7 bases). The ends were cut back, 2 bases at V and 3 bases at J, with 11 bases in the middle. CDR3 length: 14 amino acids. The germline V gene has CDR1 MNHEY and CDR2 SVGAGI. The CDR3 DNA sequence: TGTGCCAGCAGTTACCGACAGGGACTCTACGAGCAGTACTTC. Residues: CASSYRQGLYEQYF.

This clone has just one count. The V and J genes are TRBV7-9 and TRBJ2-7; D perhaps matches TRBD1 (6 bases). Per germline, CDR1 SEHNR and CDR2 FQNEAQ (reference sequence). Trimming removed 1 base at V and 5 bases at J, with 15 bases between. The CDR3 is 15 residues long. The CDR3 DNA reads TGTGCCAGCAGCTTAGTCCCAGGGGAGAGGCACGAGCAGTACTTC. As protein: CASSLVPGERHEQYF.

This clone was recorded a few times. The rearrangement joins TRBV6-5 to TRBJ1-2; TRBD1 matches at 7 bases. CDR1 is MNHEY, CDR2 SVGAGI, per germline. The CDR3 loop spans 15 amino acids. V trimming: 6 bases; J trimming: 5 bases; junction bases outside the gene matches: 12. The CDR3 protein is CASSTKRTGDYGYTF. DNA for the CDR3: TGTGCCAGCAGCACCAAGCGGACAGGTGATTATGGCTACACCTTC.

The rearrangement links TRBV4-1 to TRBJ2-1, with 8 bases lining up with TRBD2. The CDR3 covers 16 residues. Germline CDR1 MGHRA, CDR2 YSYEKL. V gave up 8 bases and J gave up 2 bases; unmatched junction bases: 11. The CDR3 region is CASAPQAGGAYNEQFF. Written as DNA, the CDR3 is TGCGCCAGCGCGCCGCAGGCGGGGGGCGCCTACAATGAGCAGTTCTTC.

The V call is TRBV9, the J call TRBJ1-4; D is uncertain. This CDR3 is 14 amino acids long. The germline V gene encodes CDR1 SGDLS and CDR2 YYNGEE. V was shortened by 0 bases and J by 8 bases, with 11 bases between the two germline ends. The CDR3 protein is CASSVDSLDEKLFF. In DNA, the CDR3 is TGTGCCAGCAGCGTAGACAGTCTCGACGAAAAACTGTTTTTT.